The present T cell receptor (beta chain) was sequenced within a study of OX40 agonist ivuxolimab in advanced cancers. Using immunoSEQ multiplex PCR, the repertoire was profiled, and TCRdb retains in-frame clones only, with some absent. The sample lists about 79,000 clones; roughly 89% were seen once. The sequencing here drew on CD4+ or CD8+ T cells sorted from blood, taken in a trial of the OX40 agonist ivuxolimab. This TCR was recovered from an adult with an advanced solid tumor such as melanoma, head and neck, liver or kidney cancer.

The CDR3, as DNA: TGCGCCAGCTCCCGGTATCCCCAGGGCAGCTACGAGCAGTACTTC. Protein sequence: CASSRYPQGSYEQYF. The genes are TRBV10-2 and TRBJ2-7; D perhaps matches TRBD1 (5 bases). Looked up from germline, CDR1 is WSHSY and CDR2 is SAAADI. The CDR3 has 15 amino acids. V was clipped by 8 bases and J by 3 bases, with 20 bases between them.